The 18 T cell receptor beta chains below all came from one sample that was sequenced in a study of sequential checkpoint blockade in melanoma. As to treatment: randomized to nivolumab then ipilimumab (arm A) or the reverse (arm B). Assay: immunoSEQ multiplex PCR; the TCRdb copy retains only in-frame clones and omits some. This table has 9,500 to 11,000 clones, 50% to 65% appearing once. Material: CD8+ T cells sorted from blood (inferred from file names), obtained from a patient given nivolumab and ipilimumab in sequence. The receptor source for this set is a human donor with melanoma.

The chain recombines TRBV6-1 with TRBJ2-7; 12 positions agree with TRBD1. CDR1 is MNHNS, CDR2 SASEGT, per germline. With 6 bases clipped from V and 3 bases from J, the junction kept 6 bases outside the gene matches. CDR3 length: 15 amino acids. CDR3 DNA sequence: TGTGCCAGCAGAGGAGGGACAGGGGGCGACTACGAGCAGTACTTC. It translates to CASRGGTGGDYEQYF.

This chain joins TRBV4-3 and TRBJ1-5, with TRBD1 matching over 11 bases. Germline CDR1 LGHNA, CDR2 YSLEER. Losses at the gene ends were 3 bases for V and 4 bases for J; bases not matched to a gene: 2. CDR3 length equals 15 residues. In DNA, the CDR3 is TGCGCCAGCAGCCACGGGACAGGGGGAAATCAGCCCCAGCATTTT. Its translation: CASSHGTGGNQPQHF.

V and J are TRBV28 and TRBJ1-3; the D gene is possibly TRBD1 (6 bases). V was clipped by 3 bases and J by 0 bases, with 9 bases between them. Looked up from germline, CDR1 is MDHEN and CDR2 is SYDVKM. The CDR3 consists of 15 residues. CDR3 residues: CASSFLQGSGNTIYF. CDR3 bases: TGTGCCAGCAGTTTCCTACAGGGCTCTGGAAACACCATATATTTT.

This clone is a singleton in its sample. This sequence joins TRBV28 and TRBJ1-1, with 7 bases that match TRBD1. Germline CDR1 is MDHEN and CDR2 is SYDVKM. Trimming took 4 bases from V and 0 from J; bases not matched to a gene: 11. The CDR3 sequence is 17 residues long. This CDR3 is CASSSTRTGSMNTEAFF. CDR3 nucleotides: TGTGCCAGCAGTTCAACTCGGACAGGCAGCATGAACACTGAAGCTTTCTTT.

This CDR3 is CATESPGTSGTSYNEQFF. CDR3 DNA: TGTGCCACCGAATCACCGGGGACTAGCGGGACCTCCTACAATGAGCAGTTCTTC. The chain employs TRBV15 and TRBJ2-1; 13 bases align to TRBD2. V shed 8 bases and J 0 bases; nucleotides not matched to a gene: 10. This CDR3 has 18 residues. From germline, CDR1 is LNHNV and CDR2 YYDKDF (reference sequence).

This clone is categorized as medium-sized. The CDR3, as DNA: TGTGCCAGCAGCTTGGCCCGGGACAGGGGGGCCTACAATGAGCAGTTCTTC. As protein: CASSLARDRGAYNEQFF. The chain has TRBV5-8 and TRBJ2-1; TRBD1 aligns across 11 bases. V shed 0 bases and J 2 bases; nucleotides not matched to a gene: 4. In germline, CDR1 is SGHTS, CDR2 YDEGEE. The length of the CDR3 is 17 residues.

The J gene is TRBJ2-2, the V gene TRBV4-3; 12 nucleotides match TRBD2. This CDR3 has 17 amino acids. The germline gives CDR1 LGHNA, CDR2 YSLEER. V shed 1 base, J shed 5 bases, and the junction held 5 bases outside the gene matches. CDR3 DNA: TGCGCCAGCAGCCAAGTGGGCCTAGCGGGAGGGACCGGGGAGCTGTTTTTT. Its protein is CASSQVGLAGGTGELFF.

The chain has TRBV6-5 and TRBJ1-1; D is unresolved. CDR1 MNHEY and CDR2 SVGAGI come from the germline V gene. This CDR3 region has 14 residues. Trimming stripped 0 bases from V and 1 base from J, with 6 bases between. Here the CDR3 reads CASSYSPGNTEAFF. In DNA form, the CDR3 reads TGTGCCAGCAGTTACTCACCAGGGAACACTGAAGCTTTCTTT.

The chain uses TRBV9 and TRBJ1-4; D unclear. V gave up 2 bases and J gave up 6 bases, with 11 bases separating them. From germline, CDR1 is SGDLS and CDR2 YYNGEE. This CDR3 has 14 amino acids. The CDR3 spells CASSVEAGDEKLFF. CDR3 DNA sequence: TGTGCCAGCAGCGTGGAGGCAGGAGATGAAAAACTGTTTTTT. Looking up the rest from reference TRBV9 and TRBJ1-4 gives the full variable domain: DSGVTQTPKHLITATGQRVTLRCSPRSGDLSVYWYQQSLDQGLQFLIQYYNGEERAKGNILERFSAQQFPDLHSELNLSSLELGDSALYFCASSVEAGDEKLFFGSGTQLSVL.

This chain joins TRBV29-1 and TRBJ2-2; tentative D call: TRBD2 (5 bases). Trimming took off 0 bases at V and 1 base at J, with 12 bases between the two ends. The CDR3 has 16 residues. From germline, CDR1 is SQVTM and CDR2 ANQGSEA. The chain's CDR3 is CSVEDEGPWNTGELFF. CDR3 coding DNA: TGCAGCGTTGAAGATGAGGGTCCCTGGAACACCGGGGAGCTGTTTTTT.

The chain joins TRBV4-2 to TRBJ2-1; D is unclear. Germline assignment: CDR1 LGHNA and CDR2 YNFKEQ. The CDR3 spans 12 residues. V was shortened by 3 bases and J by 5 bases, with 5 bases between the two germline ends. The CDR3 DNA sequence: TGTGCCAGCAGCCATCGGGACAATGAGCAGTTCTTC. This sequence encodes CASSHRDNEQFF.

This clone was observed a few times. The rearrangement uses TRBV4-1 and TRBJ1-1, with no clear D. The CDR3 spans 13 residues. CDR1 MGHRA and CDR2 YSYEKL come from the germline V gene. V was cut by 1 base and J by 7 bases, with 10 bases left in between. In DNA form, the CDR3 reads TGCGCCAGCAGCCAAGCCGGAGCGAATGAAGCTTTCTTT. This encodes CASSQAGANEAFF.

The CDR3 DNA sequence: TGCGCCAGCAGCCAAGATTGGGTAGCGGATATTGACGATGAGCAGTTCTTC. Translated, it gives CASSQDWVADIDDEQFF. The rearrangement links TRBV4-3 to TRBJ2-1, with D tentatively TRBD2 (6 bases). The CDR3 totals 17 residues. Trimming took off 0 bases at V and 8 bases at J, with 20 bases between the two ends. CDR1 is LGHNA and CDR2 is YSLEER in the germline V gene.

CDR3 region: CASSPSAAAWNEQFF. For the CDR3, the DNA is TGTGCCAGTAGTCCTTCAGCGGCAGCGTGGAATGAGCAGTTCTTC. The chain links TRBV19 to TRBJ2-1; tentative D call: TRBD2 (5 bases). V was cut by 5 bases and J by 7 bases, with 18 bases left in between. The germline V gene encodes CDR1 LNHDA and CDR2 SQIVND (reference sequence). The CDR3 extends over 15 amino acids.

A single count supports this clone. The CDR3 here is CASSPQGNTEAFF. The DNA of the CDR3 is TGTGCCAGCAGTCCACAGGGGAACACTGAAGCTTTCTTT. The chain links TRBV27 to TRBJ1-1; the D gene is possibly TRBD1 (6 bases). The V end was cut by 5 bases, the J end by 1 base, with 8 bases between. Per the germline V gene, CDR1 is MNHEY and CDR2 is SMNVEV (reference sequence). The CDR3 is 13 residues long.

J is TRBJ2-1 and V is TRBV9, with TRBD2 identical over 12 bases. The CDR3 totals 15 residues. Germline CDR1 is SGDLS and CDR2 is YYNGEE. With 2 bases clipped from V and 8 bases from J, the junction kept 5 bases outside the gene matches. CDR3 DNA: TGTGCCAGCAGCGTCGCTAGCGGGAGGGGCGATGAGCAGTTCTTC. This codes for CASSVASGRGDEQFF.

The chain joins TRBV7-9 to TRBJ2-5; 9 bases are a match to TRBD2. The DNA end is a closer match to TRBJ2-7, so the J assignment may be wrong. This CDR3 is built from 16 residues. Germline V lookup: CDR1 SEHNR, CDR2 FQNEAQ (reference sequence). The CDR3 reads CASSTNALAGSAEQYF. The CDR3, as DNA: TGTGCCAGCAGCACGAATGCGCTAGCGGGATCAGCCGAGCAGTACTTC.

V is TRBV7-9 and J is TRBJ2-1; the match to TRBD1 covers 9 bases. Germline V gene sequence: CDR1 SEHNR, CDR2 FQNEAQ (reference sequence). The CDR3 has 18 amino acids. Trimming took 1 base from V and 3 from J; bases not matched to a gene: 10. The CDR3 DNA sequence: TGTGCCAGCAGCTTAGGGCGGATTGGGACAGGGTTCTACAATGAGCAGTTCTTC. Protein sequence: CASSLGRIGTGFYNEQFF.